The 9 T cell receptor beta chains presented below share a single source sample, sequenced in a study of cytomegalovirus exposure and HLA in healthy donors. The study ran its PCR with 60 Vbeta and 13 Jbeta primers. Only in-frame clones appear in the TCRdb table, and some are missing; sequencing was by immunoSEQ multiplex PCR. Among 120,000 to 150,000 clones, approximately 70% were seen once, and the ten largest hold approximately 14%. The sequencing input was PBMCs. Receptor source: a human donor in good health.

This clone was seen only a few times. The chain carries TRBV2 and TRBJ2-1; D ambiguous. The ends were cut back, 7 bases at V and 6 bases at J, with 7 bases in the middle. The CDR3 covers 11 residues. Per germline, CDR1 SNHLY and CDR2 FYNNEI. The CDR3 coding sequence is TGTGCCAGCAACGCGCTCAATGAGCAGTTCTTC. This encodes CASNALNEQFF.

The rearrangement joins TRBV15 to TRBJ1-6; 8 nucleotides match TRBD1. Germline-derived CDR1 and CDR2 are LNHNV and YYDKDF (reference sequence). The CDR3 loop spans 15 amino acids. The ends lost 0 bases at V and 9 bases at J; junction bases unmatched: 4. CDR3 DNA: TGTGCCACCAGCAGAGACAGGGGGCCGGGTTCACCCCTCCACTTT. Amino acids: CATSRDRGPGSPLHF.

The rearrangement links TRBV25-1 to TRBJ1-3, with 7 bases fitting TRBD1. The CDR3 extends over 16 amino acids. The junction had 7 bases not matched to a gene; V was cut back by 5 bases and J by 0 bases. Germline V gives CDR1 MGHDK, CDR2 SYGVNS. CDR3: CASSSLDRVSGNTIYF. The CDR3 nucleotides are TGTGCCAGCAGTTCCCTTGACAGGGTCTCTGGAAACACCATATATTTT. Supplemented by reference TRBV25-1 and TRBJ1-3, the full variable domain reads EADIYQTPRYLVIGTGKKITLECSQTMGHDKMYWYQQDPGMELHLIHYSYGVNSTEKGDLSSESTVSRIRTEHFPLTLESARPSHTSQYLCASSSLDRVSGNTIYFGEGSWLTVV.

Concerning this clone itself: Distinct nucleotide sequences in the sample also encode this CDR3. The chain couples TRBV5-1 to TRBJ2-7; tentative D call: TRBD2 (6 bases). Germline CDR1 is SGHRS and CDR2 is YFSETQ. The CDR3 covers 12 residues. Trimming removed 4 bases at V and 7 bases at J, with 12 bases between. CDR3 protein: CASSLGGGEQYF. The CDR3 DNA follows: TGCGCCAGCAGCCTGGGAGGTGGAGAGCAGTACTTC.

The rearrangement links TRBV6-6 to TRBJ2-6, with D perhaps matching TRBD2 (5 bases). Germline CDR1 and CDR2: MNHNY and SVGAGI (reference sequence). Trimming took 3 bases from V and 0 from J, leaving 9 bases between them. This CDR3 comprises 16 residues. The CDR3 loop is CASSYGLVSGANVLTF. CDR3 sequence (DNA): TGTGCCAGCAGTTATGGACTGGTCTCTGGGGCCAACGTCCTGACTTTC.

The chain uses TRBV19 and TRBJ1-2; D possibly corresponds to TRBD1 (6 bases). Germline V gene data show CDR1 as LNHDA and CDR2 as SQIVND (reference sequence). The CDR3 sequence is 12 residues long. The V end lost 6 bases, the J end lost 7 bases, and 12 bases lay between the germline ends. The CDR3 loop reads CASRTGQSGYTF. CDR3 coding DNA: TGTGCCAGTAGGACAGGCCAGTCTGGCTACACCTTC.

The chain recombines TRBV6-5 with TRBJ1-5; weak D call: TRBD1 (5 bases). Germline values: CDR1 MNHEY, CDR2 SVGAGI. Trimming removed 6 bases from V and 2 bases from J, with 14 bases in between. This CDR3 contains 15 residues. The CDR3 DNA reads TGTGCCAGCAGCTTAACGCGGGGGGGCAATCAGCCCCAGCATTTT. Protein: CASSLTRGGNQPQHF.

This sequence joins TRBV4-1 and TRBJ1-2; weak D call: TRBD1 (6 bases). This CDR3 is 12 amino acids long. V was clipped by 5 bases and J by 6 bases, with 10 bases between them. CDR1 is MGHRA and CDR2 is YSYEKL in the germline V gene. CDR3 nucleotides: TGCGCCAGCAGCACAGGGAGGGATGGCTACACCTTC. It encodes CASSTGRDGYTF.

The chain carries TRBV15 and TRBJ1-2; possible D gene TRBD1, 5 bases. CDR3 size: 13 residues. V lost 8 bases and J 4 bases, leaving 14 bases between the germline ends. From germline, CDR1 is LNHNV and CDR2 YYDKDF (reference sequence). In DNA form, the CDR3 reads TGTGCCACCGGAGACAGCCCCATCTATGGCTACACCTTC. This encodes CATGDSPIYGYTF.